Below, 26 T cell receptor beta chains from the same sample are listed, as sequenced in a study of cytomegalovirus exposure and HLA in healthy donors (dated by TCRdb to 2016 to 2017). The library was generated by the immunoSEQ multiplex PCR assay. The multiplex PCR relied on a mix of 60 forward primers for TCR Vbeta segments and 13 reverse primers for TCR Jbeta segments. The table was pulled from immuneACCESS by TCRdb, which kept in-frame rearrangements only. Such tables lose some clones; where checked, under half of the loss comes from unresolved V genes, and the rest has no known cause. This sample holds around 160,000 clones; 60% to 85% were observed only once. Approximately 6.3% of the sample is in the top ten clones. Sequenced sample: PBMCs. All receptors come from a middle-aged woman in good health and CMV-seropositive.

This clone was detected a few times. The chain uses TRBV28 and TRBJ2-1; 12 bases line up with TRBD2. The germline CDR1 and CDR2 sequences are MDHEN and SYDVKM. With 7 bases clipped from V and 7 bases from J, the junction kept 8 bases outside the gene matches. CDR3 length: 15 amino acids. The CDR3, as DNA: TGTGCCAGCATCTCGACTAGCGGGGGAGGAAATGAGCAGTTCTTC. Residues: CASISTSGGGNEQFF.

The J gene is TRBJ1-2, the V gene TRBV7-9, with 8 bases fitting TRBD1. Per germline, CDR1 SEHNR and CDR2 FQNEAQ (reference sequence). J lost 8 bases, V lost 2 bases, and 10 bases had no gene match. CDR3 length: 15 amino acids. Written as DNA, the CDR3 is TGTGCCAGCAGCTTATCCTTGACAGGGGCCTTCGGCTACACCTTC. It codes for CASSLSLTGAFGYTF.

This clone was seen a handful of times. The chain uses TRBV4-1 and TRBJ2-1; TRBD1 is a possible D gene (6 bases). The CDR3 contains 15 residues. Per the germline V gene, CDR1 is MGHRA and CDR2 is YSYEKL. Trimming took 3 bases from V and 6 from J, leaving 15 bases between them. The CDR3 here is CASSQVQGYSNEQFF. The CDR3 nucleotides read TGCGCCAGCAGCCAGGTACAGGGTTATAGCAATGAGCAGTTCTTC.

The chain is built from TRBV6-5 and TRBJ1-3; tentatively, D is TRBD1 (6 bases). Germline values: CDR1 MNHEY, CDR2 SVGAGI. The CDR3 covers 14 residues. V dropped 5 bases and J dropped 4 bases, with 12 bases sitting between them. The CDR3 coding sequence is TGTGCCAGCAGTGAACAGGGTAGCGGAAACACCATATATTTT. It codes for CASSEQGSGNTIYF.

This chain's CDR3 is CASSQVVVSSYEQYF. CDR3 sequence (DNA): TGCGCCAGCAGCCAAGTCGTTGTCAGCTCCTACGAGCAGTACTTC. The genes are TRBV4-1 and TRBJ2-7; D ambiguous. This CDR3 has 15 residues. Trimming cost V 1 base and J 0 bases, with 10 bases left between them. Germline assignment: CDR1 MGHRA and CDR2 YSYEKL.

This clone was detected a few times. The rearrangement uses TRBV6-5 and TRBJ1-2, with D possibly being TRBD1 (5 bases). Trimming removed 0 bases from V and 2 bases from J, with 13 bases in between. Germline CDR1 and CDR2: MNHEY and SVGAGI. The CDR3 runs 16 residues. CDR3 nucleotide sequence: TGTGCCAGCAGTTACTCGCGTCACAGGCAAAACTATGGCTACACCTTC. This translates into CASSYSRHRQNYGYTF.

The V gene is TRBV28, the J gene TRBJ2-4; the D gene is possibly TRBD2 (6 bases). There are 13 residues in the CDR3. Germline loops: CDR1 MDHEN, CDR2 SYDVKM. The V gene lost 10 bases and the J gene lost 2 bases, with 12 bases spanning the gap. The CDR3 DNA sequence: TGTGCCACAGGAGGGGAGCCCAAAAACATTCAGTACTTC. Its translation: CATGGEPKNIQYF.

The rearrangement joins TRBV10-3 to TRBJ2-5, with 7 bases that match TRBD1. This CDR3 has 13 residues. Trimming removed 0 bases from V and 5 bases from J; junction bases left unmatched: 0. Germline CDR1 ENHRY, CDR2 SYGVKD. CDR3 DNA sequence: TGTGCCATCAGTGAGTCACAGGGGGAGACCCAGTACTTC. Protein sequence: CAISESQGETQYF.

In DNA, the CDR3 is TGTGCCAGCAGCTTGGACCTAGCGGGGGGACGACGTATGCAAGAGACCCAGTACTTC. Its protein is CASSLDLAGGRRMQETQYF. The chain links TRBV5-4 to TRBJ2-5; 11 nucleotides line up with TRBD2. CDR3 length: 19 amino acids. With 0 bases clipped from V and 2 bases from J, the junction kept 12 bases outside the gene matches. In germline, CDR1 is SGHNT, CDR2 YYREEE (reference sequence).

CDR3: CASSQGTSGVGEQFF. CDR3 in DNA: TGTGCCAGCAGCCAGGGGACTAGCGGGGTCGGTGAGCAGTTCTTC. The chain uses TRBV9 and TRBJ2-1, with 13 bases matching TRBD2. The length of the CDR3 is 15 residues. Germline V gives CDR1 SGDLS, CDR2 YYNGEE. Losses at the gene ends were 4 bases for V and 9 bases for J; bases not matched to a gene: 7.

The gene calls are TRBV5-1 and TRBJ2-2; 7 bases align to TRBD1. Germline V gene data show CDR1 as SGHRS and CDR2 as YFSETQ. The CDR3 spans 14 residues. V was pared by 2 bases and J by 4 bases, with 2 bases of the junction left unmatched. The CDR3 sequence is CASSLGQVTGELFF. In DNA form, the CDR3 reads TGCGCCAGCAGCTTAGGACAGGTCACCGGGGAGCTGTTTTTT.

The gene calls are TRBV19 and TRBJ1-1; a possible D gene is TRBD1 (6 bases). In germline, CDR1 is LNHDA, CDR2 SQIVND (reference sequence). The V gene lost 3 bases and the J gene lost 0 bases, with 11 bases spanning the gap. The CDR3 is made up of 15 amino acids. The CDR3 DNA sequence: TGTGCCAGTAGTATTCCAGGGGACATGAACACTGAAGCTTTCTTT. Translating it yields CASSIPGDMNTEAFF.

The V and J genes are TRBV9 and TRBJ2-2; 7 bases are shared with TRBD1. The germline CDR1 and CDR2 sequences are SGDLS and YYNGEE. This CDR3 is built from 15 residues. The V and J ends lost 0 bases and 7 bases, in that order; junction bases with no gene match: 6. DNA for the CDR3: TGTGCCAGCAGCGTAGAAGGGGGCAAATTCGGGGAGCTGTTTTTT. Amino acid sequence: CASSVEGGKFGELFF.

The chain uses TRBV6-5 and TRBJ1-6, with TRBD1 matching over 10 bases. The CDR3 spans 15 residues. Germline trimming cut 5 bases from V and 7 bases from J; bases unmatched to any gene: 5. Germline V CDR1 and CDR2: MNHEY, SVGAGI. The CDR3 DNA reads as TGTGCCAGCAGTAGACCGGGACAGGGGAATTCACCCCTCCACTTT. Translated, it gives CASSRPGQGNSPLHF.

This clone was seen a single time. The chain carries TRBV14 and TRBJ2-1, with D perhaps TRBD2 (6 bases). This CDR3 is 14 amino acids long. Germline-derived CDR1 and CDR2 are SGHDN and FVKESK. The V end was cut by 1 base, the J end by 10 bases, with 14 bases between. The CDR3 protein is CASSQGGVWEEQFF. Here the CDR3 DNA reads TGTGCCAGCAGCCAAGGGGGGGTCTGGGAAGAGCAGTTCTTC.

This chain joins TRBV6-8 and TRBJ2-7, with D tentatively TRBD2 (5 bases). CDR1 MNHGY and CDR2 SAAAGT come from the germline V gene. V was pared by 8 bases and J by 3 bases, with 11 bases between. This CDR3 has 12 residues. The chain's CDR3 is CASDLAGYEQYF. DNA for the CDR3: TGTGCCAGCGATCTAGCTGGCTACGAGCAGTACTTC.

The V and J genes are TRBV5-1 and TRBJ2-1; weak D call: TRBD1 (7 bases). This CDR3 has 14 amino acids. Germline V lookup: CDR1 SGHRS, CDR2 YFSETQ. V lost 4 bases and J 8 bases, leaving 16 bases between the germline ends. The CDR3 nucleotides are TGCGCCAGCAGCCCGGAGGGGGCGGCCCATGAGCAGTTCTTC. Protein product: CASSPEGAAHEQFF.

For the CDR3, the DNA is TGTGCCAGCAGTGAAGGGACAGCGAGCTCCTACGAGCAGTACTTC. This encodes CASSEGTASSYEQYF. This chain connects TRBV2 to TRBJ2-7, with D maybe TRBD1 (6 bases). The germline gives CDR1 SNHLY, CDR2 FYNNEI. V gave up 1 base and J gave up 0 bases, with 10 bases separating them. CDR3 length: 15 amino acids.

The genes are TRBV29-1 and TRBJ2-7, with 7 bases identical to TRBD2. The CDR3 spans 13 residues. Germline V gene data show CDR1 as SQVTM and CDR2 as ANQGSEA. The V segment lost 4 bases and the J segment 7 bases; nucleotides outside the gene matches: 10. The CDR3 nucleotides are TGCAGCGTTGCGCGGATACTGGGGGGGGAGCAGTACTTC. Translation gives CSVARILGGEQYF.

The genes are TRBV11-2 and TRBJ1-5; possibly TRBD1 for D (6 bases). The ends were cut back, 4 bases at V and 2 bases at J, with 18 bases in the middle. Germline V gene sequence: CDR1 SGHAT, CDR2 FQNNGV. The CDR3 spans 17 residues. The CDR3 DNA is TGTGCCAGCAGCTCGGGCCCCCGGGGGGCGCGCAATCAGCCCCAGCATTTT. This codes for CASSSGPRGARNQPQHF.

The rearrangement uses TRBV21-1 and TRBJ1-2; the listed D gene, TRBD1, was not tested against the DNA. TRBV21-1 counts as a pseudogene. The CDR3 has 11 residues. The CDR3: CASSKASSYTF. Here the CDR3 DNA reads TGTGCCAGCAGCAAGGCCTCGAGCTACACCTTC.

V usage is TRBV7-9 and J usage is TRBJ1-3; the D gene is possibly TRBD1 (5 bases). This CDR3 comprises 17 residues. In germline, CDR1 is SEHNR, CDR2 FQNEAQ (reference sequence). Trimming left V 1 base short and J 0 bases short, with 13 bases between. CDR3 residues: CASSLGGTPLSGNTIYF. CDR3 sequence (DNA): TGTGCCAGCAGCTTAGGGGGCACTCCCCTCTCTGGAAACACCATATATTTT.

The chain employs TRBV2 and TRBJ2-7; tentative D call: TRBD2 (7 bases). Trimming cost V 3 bases and J 6 bases, with 15 bases left between them. Germline CDR1 and CDR2: SNHLY and FYNNEI. This CDR3 region has 14 residues. The CDR3 spells CASSEGRGGTEQYF. The CDR3 region has the DNA TGTGCCAGCAGTGAGGGCAGGGGAGGGACCGAGCAGTACTTC.

The V call is TRBV29-1, the J call TRBJ2-1; D may be TRBD1 (5 bases). There are 11 residues in the CDR3. V was clipped by 6 bases and J by 8 bases, with 11 bases between them. Germline V gene sequence: CDR1 SQVTM, CDR2 ANQGSEA. Here the CDR3 reads CSVRQGYEQFF. As DNA, the CDR3 is TGCAGCGTACGGCAGGGCTATGAGCAGTTCTTC.

The chain links TRBV19 to TRBJ2-5; tentative D call: TRBD2 (6 bases). Germline CDR1 LNHDA, CDR2 SQIVND (reference sequence). The CDR3 consists of 12 residues. Deletions cut 6 bases from V and 4 bases from J, with 9 bases between. CDR3 coding DNA: TGTGCCAGTAGCGGGACTTCAGAGACCCAGTACTTC. Translated: CASSGTSETQYF.

The V and J genes are TRBV5-6 and TRBJ2-7, with 8 bases aligning to TRBD2. The CDR3 is made up of 14 amino acids. Germline CDR1 and CDR2: SGHDT and YYEEEE. V lost 2 bases and J lost 5; bases outside the gene matches: 6. The CDR3 bases are TGTGCCAGCAGCTTCGGACTAGCTGCCCACGAGCAGTACTTC. Amino acid sequence: CASSFGLAAHEQYF.